These T cell receptor beta chains were read from a single sample in a study of spatial heterogeneity in lung cancer. MiXCR, applied by TCRdb to the 5' RACE reads, yields one record per CDR3 protein. The sample has some 2,400 distinct CDR3 sequences, 7.4% seen once. This material consisted of lung tumor tissue, taken at surgery. The origin of the receptors is a female donor with early-stage non-small cell lung cancer. Each CDR3 is given with its conserved first and last residue. The D gene is left open where the match is weak. Only some rows state a clone size, as once, few, many or a class for expanded clones.

j_call d_call clone_size v_call cdr3_nt cdr3_aa
TRBJ1-1 . medium-sized TRBV2 TGTGCCAGCAGTCCCCAGGGCTACACTGAAGCTTTCTTT CASSPQGYTEAFF
TRBJ1-1 . medium-sized TRBV9 TGTGCCAGCAGCGTAGAGCCGGGACAGAACACTGAAGCTTTCTTT CASSVEPGQNTEAFF
TRBJ1-6 TRBD1 few TRBV20-1 TGCAGTGCTAGTCGGGACAGGGGGCAATCACCCCTCCACTTT CSASRDRGQSPLHF
TRBJ1-1 . . TRBV7-9 TGTGCCAGCTCGGGGGCCTCCGGGACTGTTCTCAACACTGAAGCTTTCTTT CASSGASGTVLNTEAFF
TRBJ2-7 . . TRBV2 TGTGCCGATGCAGCGACGGCCTTTTACGGGGAGCAGTACTTC CADAATAFYGEQYF
TRBJ2-1 . few TRBV3-1 TGTGCCAGCAGCCATAGGGCCAATGAGCAGTTCTTC CASSHRANEQFF
TRBJ2-5 . medium-sized TRBV2 TGTGCCAGCAGAAGTGACAGCCGAGAGACCCAGTACTTC CASRSDSRETQYF
TRBJ1-1 TRBD1 many TRBV5-5 TGTGCCAGCAGCTTAATCCAGGGGGCATCTGAAGCTTTCTTT CASSLIQGASEAFF
TRBJ1-5 . medium-sized TRBV4-1 TGCGCCAGCAGCCAGGACGAGATTTGGAGGGTTGATCAGCCCCAGCATTTT CASSQDEIWRVDQPQHF
TRBJ2-6 TRBD1 . TRBV2 TGTGCCAGCAGGGACAGGTCTGGGGCCAACGTCCTGACTTTC CASRDRSGANVLTF
TRBJ2-1 . medium-sized TRBV30 TGTGCCTGGACGAAGAGCGTCGTTTCTGAGCAGTTCTTC CAWTKSVVSEQFF
TRBJ2-3 TRBD2 medium-sized TRBV7-8 TGTGCCAGCAGCTCCGCCGCAGCGGGGAGCACAGATACGCAGTATTTT CASSSAAAGSTDTQYF
TRBJ1-2 . medium-sized TRBV4-3 TGCGCCAGCAGCCAGGGGACGGGAGCTAACTATGGCTACACCTTC CASSQGTGANYGYTF
TRBJ1-5 . medium-sized TRBV27 TGTGCCAGCAGTCGAGAGGGGGTTGGAAATCAGCCCCAGCATTTT CASSREGVGNQPQHF
TRBJ2-3 . few TRBV20-1 TGCAGTGCCGGGGGGCACTCAGATACGCAGTATTTT CSAGGHSDTQYF
TRBJ2-1 TRBD2 many TRBV7-4 TGTGCCAGCAGCTCACGACTAGCGGGGATACAGTTCTTC CASSSRLAGIQFF
TRBJ1-5 TRBD1 large TRBV2 TGTGCCAGCAGGAGACAGGGGAGAGAGCCCCAGCATTTT CASRRQGREPQHF
TRBJ2-5 . medium-sized TRBV2 TGTGCCAGCGCGGCAGAAACACAAGAGACCCAGTACTTC CASAAETQETQYF
TRBJ2-7 . medium-sized TRBV3-1 TGTGCCAGCAGCCAAGATCCGTACGAGCAGTACTTC CASSQDPYEQYF
TRBJ1-5 . large TRBV20-1 TGCAGTGCTAGAGTTAGGGCCTGGGACAATCAGCCCCAGCATTTT CSARVRAWDNQPQHF
TRBJ2-1 . medium-sized TRBV27 TGTGCCAGCACCCCCCTGGAGCGGGCTAAGGGAGAGCAGTTCTTC CASTPLERAKGEQFF
TRBJ1-1 . few TRBV29-1 TGCAGCGTCCCCGGATCTGTCCTGAACACTGAAGCTTTCTTT CSVPGSVLNTEAFF
TRBJ1-2 . medium-sized TRBV20-1 TGCAGTGCCCATGTAACAGGCAACTATGGCTACACCTTC CSAHVTGNYGYTF
TRBJ1-2 . medium-sized TRBV30 TGTGCCTGGACCGGACTTCTTGGTTCGGGCTACACCTTC CAWTGLLGSGYTF
TRBJ1-2 . medium-sized TRBV15 TGTGCCACCAGCAGCGGGCCCAAGGGGACGACTCGGTATGGCTACACCTTC CATSSGPKGTTRYGYTF
TRBJ2-2 TRBD2 medium-sized TRBV19 TGTGCCAGTAGCCGGACTAGCGGGGCCGGGGAGCTGTTTTTT CASSRTSGAGELFF
TRBJ1-1 TRBD1 . TRBV29-1 TGCAGCGCTATGAAGGGGGCCGGAACTGAAGCTTTCTTT CSAMKGAGTEAFF
TRBJ1-1 TRBD1 large TRBV7-2 TGTGCCAGCAGCTTGGGACAGGGTTGGTATTTGAACACTGAAGCTTTCTTT CASSLGQGWYLNTEAFF
TRBJ1-4 . . TRBV7-2 TGTGCCAGCAGCCCAGTTTTTAATGAAAAACTGTTTTTT CASSPVFNEKLFF
TRBJ1-5 . medium-sized TRBV7-2 TGTGCCAGCAGCTTCATCGGGGTCAATCAGCCCCAGCATTTT CASSFIGVNQPQHF
TRBJ1-1 . medium-sized TRBV11-2 TGTGCCAGCAGCTTAGGCCGGAACACTGAAGCTTTCTTT CASSLGRNTEAFF
TRBJ2-1 TRBD2 many TRBV6-1 TGTGCCAGCAGTGTTAGCGGGGGGGTAAACAATGAGCAGTTCTTC CASSVSGGVNNEQFF
TRBJ1-2 . . TRBV5-4 TGTGCCAGCAGCGTAGCACTGGAGGCTGGCTACACCTTC CASSVALEAGYTF
TRBJ2-7 . medium-sized TRBV3-1 TGTGCCAGCAGCCGAGGTGCGACCTACGAGCAGTACTTC CASSRGATYEQYF
TRBJ2-2 . medium-sized TRBV5-4 TGTGCCAGCAGCTTGGGACAGGACACCGGGGAGCTGTTTTTT CASSLGQDTGELFF
TRBJ2-1 . medium-sized TRBV10-2 TGCGCCAGCAGAGACCCCTACAATGAGCAGTTCTTC CASRDPYNEQFF
TRBJ2-1 TRBD1 medium-sized TRBV2 TGTGCCAGCAGTGAAGAGACAGGGGGTCCCTACAATGAGCAGTTCTTC CASSEETGGPYNEQFF
TRBJ2-7 . many TRBV5-4 TGTGCCAGCAGCCCGCAGGGTCTAAGCTACGGCGAGCAGTACTTC CASSPQGLSYGEQYF
TRBJ1-5 . medium-sized TRBV9 TGTGCCAGCAGTATTCAGCCCCAGCATTTT CASSIQPQHF
TRBJ1-1 TRBD1 medium-sized TRBV11-2 TGTGCCAGCAGCCTCATAACCCCCGGGACAGGAAACACTGAAGCTTTCTTT CASSLITPGTGNTEAFF
TRBJ2-3 . many TRBV19 TGTGCCAGTAGTATTTTAGGAGGATTCACAGATACGCAGTATTTT CASSILGGFTDTQYF
TRBJ2-2 TRBD2 many TRBV7-9 TGTGCCAGCAGCACTAGACGGGAGGCCGGGGAGCTGTTTTTT CASSTRREAGELFF
TRBJ1-1 . medium-sized TRBV29-1 TGCAGCGTTGATGCTGGGTCGAACACTGAAGCTTTCTTT CSVDAGSNTEAFF
TRBJ1-5 . many TRBV9 TGTGCCAGCAGTGACAGCCTCAATCAGCCCCAGCATTTT CASSDSLNQPQHF
TRBJ2-1 . medium-sized TRBV7-2 TGTGCCAGCAGCCCCCGGACGGGGGACAATGAGCAGTTCTTC CASSPRTGDNEQFF
TRBJ2-7 . medium-sized TRBV11-2 TGTGCCAGCAGCTTAGTCGGCCAGTACTACGAGCAGTACTTC CASSLVGQYYEQYF
TRBJ2-7 . medium-sized TRBV4-3 TGCGCCAGCAGCCGGGGATCGGGGAACTCCTACGAGCAGTACTTC CASSRGSGNSYEQYF
TRBJ2-3 TRBD2 medium-sized TRBV20-1 TGCAGTGCTCCTAGCGGGGGGGTAGATACGCAGTATTTT CSAPSGGVDTQYF
TRBJ1-1 . medium-sized TRBV6-5 TGTGCCAGCAGCCCAGCTATGCACACTGAAGCTTTCTTT CASSPAMHTEAFF
TRBJ1-1 . medium-sized TRBV6-5 TGTGCCAGCAGGGACCCAGGGAGAACTGAAGCTTTCTTT CASRDPGRTEAFF
TRBJ2-2 . medium-sized TRBV5-1 TGCGCCAGCAGCTTGACTAAGAACACCGGGGAGCTGTTTTTT CASSLTKNTGELFF
TRBJ2-2 . many TRBV6-2/TRBV6-3 TGTGCCAGCAGTTACAATAGGTGGGAGAACACCGGGGAGCTGTTTTTT CASSYNRWENTGELFF